This entry concerns a single TCR beta chain. Antigen: not known. Produced via immunoSEQ multiplex PCR; TCRdb's table is partial and in-frame only. Here the sample spans 30,000 to 35,000 clones, 80% to 85% being singletons. The data stem from a study of OX40 agonist ivuxolimab in advanced cancers. Study-level background: In this cohort, patients received ivuxolimab, an agonistic anti-OX40 (CD134) antibody. Across the patients, intravenous ivuxolimab was delivered every 2 weeks at 0.01 to 10 mg/kg. Study observations and caveats: CD8+ T cells averaged more expanded clones than CD4+. The expanded peripheral T cells' antigen specificity was not determined.

The receptor comes from an adult with an advanced solid tumor such as melanoma, head and neck, liver or kidney cancer. The sample here was CD4+ or CD8+ T cells sorted from blood, taken in a trial of the OX40 agonist ivuxolimab.

CDR3 bases: TGTGCCATCAGTGGGACAGGGATCGCCTATGGCTACACCTTC. Its translation is CAISGTGIAYGYTF. The rearrangement links TRBV10-3 to TRBJ1-2; 8 nucleotides line up with TRBD1. The CDR3 totals 14 residues. CDR1 is ENHRY, CDR2 SYGVKD, per germline. V dropped 4 bases and J dropped 4; count of bases not matched to a gene: 5.